This T cell receptor beta chain was sequenced in a study of Graves' ophthalmopathy and Graves' hyperthyroidism. Overall study findings and caveats: Discriminating ophthalmopathy from stable hyperthyroidism, a 13-signature model attained a sensitivity of 85% to 90% and a specificity of 81.08%.

The TCR beta CDR3 regions underwent amplification from RNA transcripts. The authors performed first-round RT-PCR with HTBI primers and then a second-round multiplex PCR. TCRdb analysed the multiplex PCR reads with MiXCR anew, one entry per CDR3 protein. The sample lists just over 400,000 distinct CDR3 sequences; roughly 21% were seen once. Researchers classed hyperthyroidism as stable given no ophthalmopathy within 18 months of follow-up. None of the included patients had other autoimmune diseases, uncontrolled infections, pregnancy or lactation, as these led to exclusion. Reliance was placed on clinical symptoms, serum thyroxine, TRAb, thyroid ultrasound and orbital computed tomography for diagnosis. On this clonotype itself: What it recognizes is unknown.

The CDR3 has 15 residues. V was shortened by 3 bases and J by 7 bases, with 13 bases between the two germline ends. The V gene's germline CDR1 is MDHEN and CDR2 SYDVKM. V is TRBV28 and J is TRBJ1-6; TRBD1 might be the D (6 bases). The sequence came from a woman younger than 35 with stable Graves' hyperthyroidism. The sample was peripheral blood. The CDR3 coding sequence is TGTGCCAGCAGTTTGAAGCAGGGGTTAAATTCACCCCTCCACTTT. This gives the protein CASSLKQGLNSPLHF.